The 5 T cell receptor beta chains reported below all come from one sample, sequenced in a study of PD-L1 blockade in urothelial cancer. Some clones are missing from TCRdb's copy, which holds only in-frame ones; the method was immunoSEQ multiplex PCR. The sample has roughly 40,000 clones; about four fifths are singletons. This sample comprised PBMCs, obtained around atezolizumab (anti-PD-L1) treatment. The receptors here all came from a man in his 70s with urothelial cancer.

The J gene is TRBJ1-1, the V gene TRBV4-3, with D possibly matching TRBD1 (5 bases). V was shortened by 0 bases and J by 7 bases, with 15 bases between the two germline ends. Germline values: CDR1 LGHNA, CDR2 YSLEER. The CDR3 runs 15 residues. This chain's CDR3 is CASSQDHKGLGEAFF. The CDR3 DNA is TGCGCCAGCAGCCAAGATCATAAGGGGCTTGGTGAAGCTTTCTTT.

This clone was observed a single time. The chain recombines TRBV7-8 with TRBJ2-1; 12 bases map to TRBD2. The V segment lost 3 bases and the J segment 6 bases; nucleotides outside the gene matches: 6. The V gene's germline CDR1 is SGHVS and CDR2 FQNEAQ. CDR3 size: 16 residues. CDR3 DNA: TGTGCCAGCAGCTTTCCCCGGACTAGCGGGACCAATGAGCAGTTCTTC. This gives the protein CASSFPRTSGTNEQFF.

The chain has TRBV5-5 and TRBJ2-3; 10 bases are a match to TRBD2. This CDR3 is built from 17 residues. V was clipped by 3 bases and J by 1 base; unmatched bases: 8. Looked up from germline, CDR1 is SGHKS and CDR2 is YYEKEE (reference sequence). In DNA, the CDR3 is TGTGCCAGCAGCTCCCCCGGCCTAGCGGGAGGCACAGATACGCAGTATTTT. It is translated as CASSSPGLAGGTDTQYF.

The J gene is TRBJ2-1, the V gene TRBV4-3; D is perhaps TRBD2 (6 bases). Deletions cut 4 bases from V and 9 bases from J, with 19 bases between. CDR1 and CDR2 from the germline V gene are LGHNA and YSLEER. The CDR3 length is 15 residues. This chain's CDR3 is CASSPRKGSGGEQFF. Here the CDR3 DNA reads TGCGCCAGCAGCCCGCGGAAAGGTAGCGGTGGTGAGCAGTTCTTC.

This clone was observed a handful of times. This sequence joins TRBV4-2 and TRBJ1-4; 7 bases are shared with TRBD1. The V segment lost 6 bases and the J segment 0 bases; nucleotides outside the gene matches: 7. This CDR3 has 16 residues. Germline assignment: CDR1 LGHNA and CDR2 YNFKEQ. The CDR3 nucleotides are TGTGCCAGCAGAGGAGGGGGCCGGGCAACTAATGAAAAACTGTTTTTT. Translated: CASRGGGRATNEKLFF.